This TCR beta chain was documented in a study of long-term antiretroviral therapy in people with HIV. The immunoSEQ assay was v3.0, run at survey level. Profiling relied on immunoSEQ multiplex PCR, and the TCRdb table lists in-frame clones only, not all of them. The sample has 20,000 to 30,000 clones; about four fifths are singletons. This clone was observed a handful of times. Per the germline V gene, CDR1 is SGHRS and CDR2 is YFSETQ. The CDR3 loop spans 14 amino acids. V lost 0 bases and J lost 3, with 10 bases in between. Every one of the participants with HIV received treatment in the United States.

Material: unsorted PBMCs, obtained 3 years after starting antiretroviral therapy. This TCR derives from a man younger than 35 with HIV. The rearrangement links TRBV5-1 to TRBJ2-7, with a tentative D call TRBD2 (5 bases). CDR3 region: CASSLAGEFYEQYF. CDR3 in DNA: TGCGCCAGCAGCTTGGCCGGGGAGTTCTACGAGCAGTACTTC. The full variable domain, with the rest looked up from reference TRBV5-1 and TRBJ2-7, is KAGVTQTPRYLIKTRGQQVTLSCSPISGHRSVSWYQQTPGQGLQFLFEYFSETQRNKGNFPGRFSGRQFSNSRSEMNVSTLELGDSALYLCASSLAGEFYEQYFGPGTRLTVT.